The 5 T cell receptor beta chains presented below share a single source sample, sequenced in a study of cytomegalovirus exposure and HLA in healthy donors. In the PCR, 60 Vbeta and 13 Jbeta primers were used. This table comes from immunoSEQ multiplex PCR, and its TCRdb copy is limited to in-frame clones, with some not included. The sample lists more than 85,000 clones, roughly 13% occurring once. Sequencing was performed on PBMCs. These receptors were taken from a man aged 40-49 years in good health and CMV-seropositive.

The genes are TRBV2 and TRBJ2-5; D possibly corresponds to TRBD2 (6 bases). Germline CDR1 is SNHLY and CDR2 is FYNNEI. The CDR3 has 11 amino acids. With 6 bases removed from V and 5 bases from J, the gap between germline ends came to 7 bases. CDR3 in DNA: TGTGCCAGCAGGGCGGGGGAGACCCAGTACTTC. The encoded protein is CASRAGETQYF.

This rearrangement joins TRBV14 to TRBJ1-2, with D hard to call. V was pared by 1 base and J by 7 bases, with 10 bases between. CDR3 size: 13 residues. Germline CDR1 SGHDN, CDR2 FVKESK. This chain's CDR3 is CASSQAPRGGYTF. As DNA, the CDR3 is TGTGCCAGCAGCCAAGCCCCCCGGGGTGGCTACACCTTC.

CDR3 protein: CASSPTGLIYNEQFF. The CDR3 bases are TGTGCCAGCAGCCCGACGGGACTAATTTACAATGAGCAGTTCTTC. V gene TRBV4-2 combines with J gene TRBJ2-1; 7 positions agree with TRBD2. V lost 4 bases, J lost 4 bases, and 7 bases stayed unmatched. CDR3 length equals 15 residues. Looked up from germline, CDR1 is LGHNA and CDR2 is YNFKEQ.

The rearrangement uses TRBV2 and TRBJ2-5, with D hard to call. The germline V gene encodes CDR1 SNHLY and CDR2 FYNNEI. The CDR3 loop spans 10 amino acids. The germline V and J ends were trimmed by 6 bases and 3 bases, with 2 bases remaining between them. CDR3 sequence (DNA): TGTGCCAGCAGCAAAGAGACCCAGTACTTC. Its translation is CASSKETQYF.

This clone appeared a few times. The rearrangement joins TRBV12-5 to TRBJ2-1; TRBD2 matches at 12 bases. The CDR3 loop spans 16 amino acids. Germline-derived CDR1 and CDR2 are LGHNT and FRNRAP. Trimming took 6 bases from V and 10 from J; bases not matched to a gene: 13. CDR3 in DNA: TGTGCTAGTGGCCCTTCCCGACTAGCGGGAGATCAAGAGCAGTTCTTC. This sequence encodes CASGPSRLAGDQEQFF.